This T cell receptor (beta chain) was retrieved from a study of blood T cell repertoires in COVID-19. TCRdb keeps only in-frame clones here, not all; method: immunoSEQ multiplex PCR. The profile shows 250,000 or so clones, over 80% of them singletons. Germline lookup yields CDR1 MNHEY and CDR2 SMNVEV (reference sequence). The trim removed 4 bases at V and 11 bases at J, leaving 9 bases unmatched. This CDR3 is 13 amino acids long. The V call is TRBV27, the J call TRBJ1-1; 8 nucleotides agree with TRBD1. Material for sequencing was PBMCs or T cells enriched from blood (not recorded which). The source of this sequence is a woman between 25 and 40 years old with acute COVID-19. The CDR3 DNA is TGTGCCAGCAGTTCAACAGGGGGGAAAGGGGCTTTCTTT. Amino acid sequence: CASSSTGGKGAFF.